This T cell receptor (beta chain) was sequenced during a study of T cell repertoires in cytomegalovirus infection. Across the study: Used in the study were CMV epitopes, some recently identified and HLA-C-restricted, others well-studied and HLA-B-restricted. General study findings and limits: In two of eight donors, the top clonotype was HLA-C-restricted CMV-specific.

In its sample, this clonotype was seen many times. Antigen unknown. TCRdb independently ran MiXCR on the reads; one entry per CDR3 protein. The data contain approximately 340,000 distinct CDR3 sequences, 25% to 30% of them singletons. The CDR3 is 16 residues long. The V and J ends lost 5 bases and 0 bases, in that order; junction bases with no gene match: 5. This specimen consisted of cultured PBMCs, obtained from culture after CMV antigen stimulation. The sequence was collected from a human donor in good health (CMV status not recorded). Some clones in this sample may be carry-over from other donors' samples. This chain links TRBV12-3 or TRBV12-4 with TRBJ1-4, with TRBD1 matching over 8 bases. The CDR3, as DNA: TGTGCCAGCAGTCTCCAGGGGGCTCCAACTAATGAAAAACTGTTTTTT. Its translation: CASSLQGAPTNEKLFF.